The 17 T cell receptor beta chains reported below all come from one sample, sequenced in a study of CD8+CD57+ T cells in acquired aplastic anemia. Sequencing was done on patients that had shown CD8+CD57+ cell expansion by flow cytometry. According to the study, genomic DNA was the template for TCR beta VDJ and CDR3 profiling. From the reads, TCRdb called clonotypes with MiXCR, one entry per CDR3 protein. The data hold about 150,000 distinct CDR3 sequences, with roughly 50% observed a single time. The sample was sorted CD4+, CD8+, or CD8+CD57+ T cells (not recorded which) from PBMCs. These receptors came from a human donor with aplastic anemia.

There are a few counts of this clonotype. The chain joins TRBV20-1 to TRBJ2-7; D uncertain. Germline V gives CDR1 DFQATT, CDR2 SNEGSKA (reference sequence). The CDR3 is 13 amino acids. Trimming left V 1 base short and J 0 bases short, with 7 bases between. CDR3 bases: TGCAGTGCTAGAGGCGGCAGCTCCTACGAGCAGTACTTC. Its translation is CSARGGSSYEQYF.

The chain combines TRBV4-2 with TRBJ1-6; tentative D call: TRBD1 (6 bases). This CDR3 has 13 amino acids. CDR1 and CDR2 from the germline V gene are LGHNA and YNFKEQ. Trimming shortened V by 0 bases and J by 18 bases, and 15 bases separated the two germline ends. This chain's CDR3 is CASSQDGFAGAHF. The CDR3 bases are TGTGCCAGCAGCCAAGATGGCTTTGCAGGGGCCCACTTT.

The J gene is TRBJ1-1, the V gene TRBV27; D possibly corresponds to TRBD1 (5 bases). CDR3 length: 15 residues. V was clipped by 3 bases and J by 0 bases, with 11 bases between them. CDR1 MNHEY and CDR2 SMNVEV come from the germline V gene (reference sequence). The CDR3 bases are TGTGCCAGCAGTTTGGGATGGGGGTTGAACACTGAAGCTTTCTTT. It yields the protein CASSLGWGLNTEAFF.

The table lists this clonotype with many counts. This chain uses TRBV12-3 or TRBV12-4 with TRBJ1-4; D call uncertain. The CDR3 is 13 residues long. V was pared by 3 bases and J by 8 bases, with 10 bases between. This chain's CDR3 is CASSLIVGEKLFF. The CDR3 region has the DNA TGTGCCAGCAGTTTGATCGTAGGGGAAAAACTGTTTTTT.

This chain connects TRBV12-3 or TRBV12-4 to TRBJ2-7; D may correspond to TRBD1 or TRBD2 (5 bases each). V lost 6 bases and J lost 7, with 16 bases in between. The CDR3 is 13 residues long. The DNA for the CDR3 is TGTGCCAGCAGACCGGTGGGGGTGTGGGAGCAGTACTTC. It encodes CASRPVGVWEQYF.

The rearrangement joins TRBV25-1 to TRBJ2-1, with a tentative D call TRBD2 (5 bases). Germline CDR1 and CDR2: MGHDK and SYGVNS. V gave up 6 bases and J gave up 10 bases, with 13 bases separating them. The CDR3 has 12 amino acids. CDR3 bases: TGTGCCAGCAGAGGGTTAGCGCTAGAGCAGTTCTTC. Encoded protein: CASRGLALEQFF.

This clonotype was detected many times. The CDR3 loop is CASSYGGQVKSALHF. DNA for the CDR3: TGTGCCAGCAGTTACGGGGGACAGGTCAAATCGGCCCTCCACTTT. V is TRBV6-6 and J is TRBJ1-6, with 8 bases fitting TRBD1. In germline, CDR1 is MNHNY, CDR2 SVGAGI (reference sequence). The CDR3 consists of 15 residues. Trimming cost V 2 bases and J 14 bases; bases outside gene matches: 11.

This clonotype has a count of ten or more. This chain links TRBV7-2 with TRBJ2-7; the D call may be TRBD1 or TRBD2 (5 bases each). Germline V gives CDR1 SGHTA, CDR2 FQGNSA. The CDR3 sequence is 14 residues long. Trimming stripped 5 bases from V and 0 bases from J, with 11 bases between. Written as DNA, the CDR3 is TGTGCCAGCAGCCCCCGGGGACGCTCCTACGAGCAGTACTTC. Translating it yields CASSPRGRSYEQYF.

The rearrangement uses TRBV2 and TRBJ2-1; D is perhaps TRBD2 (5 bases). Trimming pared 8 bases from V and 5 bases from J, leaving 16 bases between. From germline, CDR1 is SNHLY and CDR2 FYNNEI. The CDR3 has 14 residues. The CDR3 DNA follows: TGTGCCAGCTCTCGACTATTTGTCGACAATGAGCAGTTCTTC. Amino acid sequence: CASSRLFVDNEQFF.

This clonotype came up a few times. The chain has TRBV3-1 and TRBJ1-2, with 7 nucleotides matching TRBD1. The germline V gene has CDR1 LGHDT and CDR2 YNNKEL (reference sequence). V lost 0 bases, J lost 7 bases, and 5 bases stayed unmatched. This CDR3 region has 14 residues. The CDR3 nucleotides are TGTGCCAGCAGCCAAGACTCCAGGGGGACTGGCTACACCTTC. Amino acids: CASSQDSRGTGYTF.

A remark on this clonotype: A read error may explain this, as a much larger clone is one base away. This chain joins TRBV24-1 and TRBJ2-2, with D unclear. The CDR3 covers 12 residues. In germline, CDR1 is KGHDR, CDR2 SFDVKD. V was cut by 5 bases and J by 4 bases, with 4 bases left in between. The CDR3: CATSGFTGELFF. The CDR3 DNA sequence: TGTGCCACCAGTGGCTTCACCGGGGAGCTGTTTTTT.

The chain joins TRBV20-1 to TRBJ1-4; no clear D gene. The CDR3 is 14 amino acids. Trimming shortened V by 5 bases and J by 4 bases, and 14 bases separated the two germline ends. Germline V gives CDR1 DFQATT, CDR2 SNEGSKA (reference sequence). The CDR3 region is CSAPEEGGNEKLFF. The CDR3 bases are TGCAGTGCTCCGGAAGAGGGCGGTAATGAAAAACTGTTTTTT.

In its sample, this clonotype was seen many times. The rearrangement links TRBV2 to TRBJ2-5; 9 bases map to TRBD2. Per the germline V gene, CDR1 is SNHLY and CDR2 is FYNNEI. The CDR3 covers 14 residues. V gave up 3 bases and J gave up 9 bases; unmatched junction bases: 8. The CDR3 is CASSDGSGGGPQYF. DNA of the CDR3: TGTGCCAGCAGTGACGGTAGCGGGGGTGGACCCCAGTACTTC.

The CDR3 protein is CASSESIQGASGSPLHF. The CDR3, as DNA: TGCGCCAGCAGTGAGTCGATACAGGGAGCTAGTGGGTCACCCCTCCACTTT. The genes are TRBV10-2 and TRBJ1-6, with D maybe TRBD1 (6 bases). Trimming removed 0 bases from V and 10 bases from J, with 19 bases in between. The CDR3 loop spans 17 amino acids. CDR1 is WSHSY and CDR2 is SAAADI in the germline V gene.

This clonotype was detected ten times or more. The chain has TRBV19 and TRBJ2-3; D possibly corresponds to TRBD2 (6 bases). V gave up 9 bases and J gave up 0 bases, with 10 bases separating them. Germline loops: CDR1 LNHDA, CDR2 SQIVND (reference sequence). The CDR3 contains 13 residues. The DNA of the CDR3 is TGTGCCAGCAGGAGGGACAGCACAGATACGCAGTATTTT. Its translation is CASRRDSTDTQYF.

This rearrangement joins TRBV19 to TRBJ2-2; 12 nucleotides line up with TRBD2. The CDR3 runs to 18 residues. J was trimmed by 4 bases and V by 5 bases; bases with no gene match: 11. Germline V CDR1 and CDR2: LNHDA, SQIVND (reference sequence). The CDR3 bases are TGTGCCAGTAGTCCGAGAGCCGGGACTAGCGGGCCCACCGGGGAGCTGTTTTTT. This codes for CASSPRAGTSGPTGELFF.

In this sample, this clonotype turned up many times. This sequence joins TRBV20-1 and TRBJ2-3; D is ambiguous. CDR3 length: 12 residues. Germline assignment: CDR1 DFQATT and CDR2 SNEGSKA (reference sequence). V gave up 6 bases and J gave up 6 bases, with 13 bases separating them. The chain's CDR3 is CSAKTQFDTQYF. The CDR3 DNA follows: TGCAGTGCCAAAACTCAGTTCGATACGCAGTATTTT.